The 32 T cell receptor beta chains below come from one sample, sequenced in a study of blood T cell repertoires in COVID-19 (TCRdb year 2020). Libraries were made using the immunoSEQ multiplex PCR assay. Held by TCRdb, this immuneACCESS table contains in-frame sequences only and omits some clones. Under half of the omission traces to an unresolved V gene where checked; the cause of the rest is unknown. This sample holds some 160,000 clones; around four fifths were observed only once. The top ten clonotypes cover 6.2% of the sample. Specimen: PBMCs or T cells enriched from blood (not recorded which). Receptors originate from a woman in her forties who had recovered from COVID-19.

The chain recombines TRBV12-3 or TRBV12-4 with TRBJ2-7, with a possible D match to TRBD2 (5 bases). The CDR3 extends over 13 amino acids. V lost 1 base to trimming and J lost 5 bases, with 9 bases between them. This CDR3 is CASSLDGVNEQYF. CDR3 DNA: TGTGCCAGCAGTTTAGACGGGGTAAACGAGCAGTACTTC.

The rearrangement uses TRBV10-1 and TRBJ1-1, with TRBD1 matching over 7 bases. Germline V gene data show CDR1 as WNHNN and CDR2 as SYGVQD (reference sequence). The CDR3 totals 13 residues. The V and J ends lost 0 bases and 11 bases, in that order; junction bases with no gene match: 6. This CDR3 reads CASSESTGVRAFF. Here the CDR3 DNA reads TGCGCCAGCAGTGAGTCAACAGGGGTCCGGGCTTTCTTT.

This chain links TRBV5-1 with TRBJ2-5; TRBD2 matches 11 bases. Trimming removed 0 bases from V and 2 bases from J; junction bases left unmatched: 6. Germline V gene lookup returns CDR1 SGHRS and CDR2 YFSETQ. The CDR3 loop spans 17 amino acids. The CDR3 coding sequence is TGCGCCAGCAGCTTGGCCGCTAGCGGGAGGAGTCAAGAGACCCAGTACTTC. As protein: CASSLAASGRSQETQYF.

This clone was seen once. The chain couples TRBV5-1 to TRBJ1-5; TRBD1 agrees at 7 bases. The V and J ends lost 3 bases and 4 bases, in that order; junction bases with no gene match: 1. This CDR3 contains 13 residues. Germline V gene sequence: CDR1 SGHRS, CDR2 YFSETQ. The DNA for the CDR3 is TGCGCCAGCAGCTGGGACAGTAATCAGCCCCAGCATTTT. Its translation is CASSWDSNQPQHF.

V is TRBV6-5 and J is TRBJ2-2; 7 nucleotides match TRBD2. Germline trimming cut 9 bases from V and 3 bases from J; bases unmatched to any gene: 7. There are 14 residues in the CDR3. Looked up from germline, CDR1 is MNHEY and CDR2 is SVGAGI. CDR3 in DNA: TGTGCCAGTGTTCTTGCGGGAGACACCGGGGAGCTGTTTTTT. Its protein product is CASVLAGDTGELFF.

The chain links TRBV30 to TRBJ1-1; D unresolved. The CDR3 loop spans 16 amino acids. V shed 5 bases and J shed 3 bases, with 22 bases lying between them. Germline lookup yields CDR1 GTSNPN and CDR2 SVGIG (reference sequence). In DNA, the CDR3 is TGTGCCTGGGAAGGGTGGACTGCACGTGGGGACACTGAAGCTTTCTTT. Its protein is CAWEGWTARGDTEAFF.

This chain uses TRBV5-1 with TRBJ1-1; D not resolved. Deletions cut 1 base from V and 1 base from J, with 8 bases between. This CDR3 has 14 amino acids. The V gene's germline CDR1 is SGHRS and CDR2 YFSETQ. The CDR3 spells CASSLLAGNTEAFF. The CDR3 DNA is TGCGCCAGCAGCTTGTTGGCAGGGAACACTGAAGCTTTCTTT.

The gene calls are TRBV4-1 and TRBJ2-5; 14 bases map to TRBD2. This CDR3 spans 17 amino acids. The V gene's germline CDR1 is MGHRA and CDR2 YSYEKL. J lost 5 bases, V lost 3 bases, and 8 bases had no gene match. CDR3 sequence reads: CASSQRTSGGFQETQYF. Written as DNA, the CDR3 is TGCGCCAGCAGCCAGAGGACTAGCGGGGGGTTTCAGGAGACCCAGTACTTC.

CDR3 coding DNA: TGTGCCAGCAGACTCAGCGGTAGGTCTGAAGCTTTCTTT. It is translated as CASRLSGRSEAFF. The chain employs TRBV2 and TRBJ1-1, with no clear D. Looked up from germline, CDR1 is SNHLY and CDR2 is FYNNEI. Trimming left V 6 bases short and J 6 bases short, with 14 bases between. This CDR3 has 13 residues. Full variable domain (outside the CDR3, taken from reference TRBV2 and TRBJ1-1): EPEVTQTPSHQVTQMGQEVILRCVPISNHLYFYWYRQILGQKVEFLVSFYNNEISEKSEIFDDQFSVERPDGSNFTLKIRSTKLEDSAMYFCASRLSGRSEAFFGQGTRLTVV.

This chain connects TRBV3-1 (or the pseudogene TRBV3-2) to TRBJ1-1, with D maybe TRBD1 (5 bases). CDR3 length: 13 residues. V lost 10 bases to trimming and J lost 3 bases, with 15 bases between them. Germline-derived CDR1 and CDR2 are LGHDT and YNNKEL (reference sequence). The CDR3 loop is CATKFTGDTEAFF. CDR3 DNA sequence: TGTGCCACAAAATTTACAGGAGACACTGAAGCTTTCTTT.

The rearrangement uses TRBV6-5 and TRBJ1-3; a possible D gene is TRBD1 (5 bases). Germline CDR1 and CDR2: MNHEY and SVGAGI. CDR3 length: 15 residues. V lost 6 bases and J lost 2, with 14 bases in between. DNA for the CDR3: TGTGCCAGCAGACCCAGGGTAGAGACTGGAAACACCATATATTTT. Translation gives CASRPRVETGNTIYF.

The chain recombines TRBV6-2 or TRBV6-3 with TRBJ1-3, with 8 bases that match TRBD1. This CDR3 contains 15 residues. CDR1 MNHEY and CDR2 SVGEGT come from the germline V gene. Germline trimming cut 5 bases from V and 1 base from J; bases unmatched to any gene: 4. The CDR3 DNA is TGTGCCAGCAGTCGACAGGGGAGGTCTGGAAACACCATATATTTT. It translates to CASSRQGRSGNTIYF.

V gene TRBV11-1 combines with J gene TRBJ1-5, with TRBD1 as a possible D gene (5 bases). The ends were cut back, 5 bases at V and 4 bases at J, with 9 bases in the middle. CDR3 length equals 13 residues. The germline V gene encodes CDR1 SGHAT and CDR2 FQDESV (reference sequence). The CDR3 loop reads CASSSTGNQPQHF. For the CDR3, the DNA is TGTGCCAGCAGCAGTACAGGTAATCAGCCCCAGCATTTT.

This chain links TRBV3-1 (or the pseudogene TRBV3-2) with TRBJ1-6; 9 nucleotides agree with TRBD1. Germline values: CDR1 LGHDT, CDR2 YNNKEL (reference sequence). With 7 bases clipped from V and 6 bases from J, the junction kept 7 bases outside the gene matches. The CDR3 sequence is 15 residues long. CDR3 loop: CASNLGQGSNSPLHF. The DNA for the CDR3 is TGTGCCAGCAACCTAGGACAGGGGAGTAATTCACCCCTCCACTTT.

This chain links TRBV4-2 with TRBJ1-2; the match to TRBD1 covers 9 bases. The CDR3 extends over 13 amino acids. V gave up 3 bases and J gave up 8 bases; unmatched junction bases: 4. Germline CDR1 reads LGHNA; CDR2 reads YNFKEQ. CDR3 bases: TGTGCCAGCAGCCAGCGGGACAGGGACGGCTACACCTTC. Translation: CASSQRDRDGYTF.

The V gene is TRBV6-4, the J gene TRBJ2-2; 7 bases are a match to TRBD2. This CDR3 is built from 13 residues. The V segment lost 10 bases and the J segment 6 bases; nucleotides outside the gene matches: 8. Looked up from germline, CDR1 is MRHNA and CDR2 is SNTAGT. The CDR3 nucleotides are TGTGCCACCAGAACTAGCGAGGCCGGGGAGCTGTTTTTT. This translates into CATRTSEAGELFF.

The chain recombines TRBV20-1 with TRBJ1-2; D not resolved. Germline V gene lookup returns CDR1 DFQATT and CDR2 SNEGSKA (reference sequence). V shed 3 bases and J shed 2 bases, with 4 bases lying between them. The CDR3 sequence is 11 residues long. Written as DNA, the CDR3 is TGCAGTGCTAGCAAAAACTATGGCTACACCTTC. Amino acids: CSASKNYGYTF.

The J gene is TRBJ1-1, the V gene TRBV18; 9 bases match TRBD1. Losses at the gene ends were 3 bases for V and 4 bases for J; bases not matched to a gene: 12. Per the germline V gene, CDR1 is KGHSH and CDR2 is LQKENI. This CDR3 region has 17 residues. The CDR3 reads CASSPRLPGQGSTEAFF. CDR3 DNA: TGTGCCAGCTCACCTCGGCTACCGGGACAGGGAAGCACTGAAGCTTTCTTT.

This clone came up once. V gene TRBV4-1 combines with J gene TRBJ2-7; maybe TRBD1 (6 bases). This CDR3 contains 16 residues. Germline V CDR1 and CDR2: MGHRA, YSYEKL. The ends were cut back, 0 bases at V and 4 bases at J, with 16 bases in the middle. The CDR3 reads CASSQEMGAGVYEQYF. CDR3 in DNA: TGCGCCAGCAGCCAAGAAATGGGGGCAGGAGTTTACGAGCAGTACTTC.

The V call is TRBV6-6, the J call TRBJ1-2, with a tentative D call TRBD1 (5 bases). Germline lookup yields CDR1 MNHNY and CDR2 SVGAGI (reference sequence). V was trimmed by 4 bases and J by 1 base, leaving 13 bases between them. The CDR3 covers 15 residues. The CDR3 is CASSLDSAVNYGYTF. In DNA form, the CDR3 reads TGTGCCAGCAGTTTAGACAGTGCCGTTAACTATGGCTACACCTTC.

The chain recombines TRBV3-1 (or the pseudogene TRBV3-2) with TRBJ2-7; a weak D match, TRBD2 (6 bases). This CDR3 region has 14 residues. The germline V gene has CDR1 LGHDT and CDR2 YNNKEL (reference sequence). Deletions cut 1 base from V and 4 bases from J, with 11 bases between. The DNA of the CDR3 is TGTGCCAGCAGCCAAGGGGCAGGACTATACGAGCAGTACTTC. Protein product: CASSQGAGLYEQYF.

The chain carries TRBV5-1 and TRBJ2-7, with D perhaps TRBD1 (6 bases). V was pared by 1 base and J by 2 bases, with 13 bases between. CDR3 size: 15 residues. The germline CDR1 and CDR2 sequences are SGHRS and YFSETQ. The CDR3 sequence: CASSLTAGETYEQYF. The CDR3, as DNA: TGCGCCAGCAGCTTGACGGCAGGGGAGACCTACGAGCAGTACTTC.

The V and J genes are TRBV5-6 and TRBJ2-1; 13 bases are a match to TRBD2. V lost 0 bases to trimming and J lost 7 bases; unmatched junction nucleotides: 4. Germline loops: CDR1 SGHDT, CDR2 YYEEEE. The CDR3 loop spans 16 amino acids. The CDR3 protein is CASSLAGLAGVNEQFF. In DNA, the CDR3 is TGTGCCAGCAGCTTGGCCGGACTAGCGGGAGTTAATGAGCAGTTCTTC.

The chain is built from TRBV14 and TRBJ1-1; TRBD1 matches at 8 bases. V dropped 4 bases and J dropped 1; count of bases not matched to a gene: 5. Germline V gene data show CDR1 as SGHDN and CDR2 as FVKESK. The CDR3 has 15 amino acids. The CDR3 loop reads CASSPLGQGNTEAFF. The CDR3 bases are TGTGCCAGCAGCCCCCTAGGACAGGGGAACACTGAAGCTTTCTTT. The full variable domain, in which reference TRBV14 and TRBJ1-1 provide the parts outside the CDR3, is EAGVTQFPSHSVIEKGQTVTLRCDPISGHDNLYWYRRVMGKEIKFLLHFVKESKQDESGMPNNRFLAERTGGTYSTLKVQPAELEDSGVYFCASSPLGQGNTEAFFGQGTRLTVV.

The CDR3 DNA sequence: TGTGCCAGCAGTTCCGGGGGCACTGAAGCTTTCTTT. It codes for CASSSGGTEAFF. This chain joins TRBV12-3 or TRBV12-4 and TRBJ1-1, with a tentative D call TRBD1 (5 bases). V was clipped by 4 bases and J by 4 bases, with 7 bases between them. The CDR3 is 12 residues long.

CDR3 in amino acids: CASSQSTSGTTYEQYF. The CDR3 coding sequence is TGTGCCAGCAGCCAGTCCACCTCCGGGACTACCTACGAGCAGTACTTC. V and J are TRBV4-2 and TRBJ2-7; 7 nucleotides agree with TRBD2. CDR3 length: 16 amino acids. Losses at the gene ends were 3 bases for V and 2 bases for J; bases not matched to a gene: 10. The germline V gene has CDR1 LGHNA and CDR2 YNFKEQ.

The gene calls are TRBV7-6 and TRBJ2-5, with D perhaps TRBD1 (6 bases). Germline CDR1 reads SGHVS; CDR2 reads FNYEAQ. V was trimmed by 4 bases and J by 9 bases, leaving 9 bases between them. The CDR3 sequence is 11 residues long. CDR3 coding DNA: TGTGCCAGCAGCTACGGACAGTCCCAGTACTTC. It encodes CASSYGQSQYF. Based on the CDR3 plus reference TRBV7-6 and TRBJ2-5, the full variable domain is GAGVSQSPRYKVTKRGQDVALRCDPISGHVSLYWYRQALGQGPEFLTYFNYEAQQDKSGLPNDRFSAERPEGSISTLTIQRTEQRDSAMYRCASSYGQSQYFGPGTRLLVL.

This clone turned up a few times. The chain uses TRBV7-8 and TRBJ2-3; D is unclear. Per germline, CDR1 SGHVS and CDR2 FQNEAQ. The CDR3 is made up of 14 amino acids. Trimming left V 5 bases short and J 4 bases short, with 13 bases between. The CDR3 sequence: CASSQSGMADTQYF. The CDR3 DNA reads TGTGCCAGCAGCCAATCAGGAATGGCAGATACGCAGTATTTT.

This clone was picked up one time. The rearrangement links TRBV23-1 to TRBJ2-7, with D tentatively TRBD1 (5 bases). TRBV23-1 is sorted into the ORF group, with uncertain function. With 4 bases removed from V and 1 base from J, the gap between germline ends came to 11 bases. This CDR3 has 14 residues. Here the CDR3 reads CASSRRTPSYEQYF. In DNA form, the CDR3 reads TGCGCCAGCAGTCGAAGGACACCGTCCTACGAGCAGTACTTC.

This clone has ten or more counts. V usage is TRBV6-6 and J usage is TRBJ2-3; 10 bases are shared with TRBD2. V lost 7 bases and J lost 13; bases outside the gene matches: 14. There are 14 residues in the CDR3. Germline loops: CDR1 MNHNY, CDR2 SVGAGI (reference sequence). CDR3 sequence: CASTSQAQRGGEYF. The CDR3 DNA sequence: TGTGCCAGCACCTCACAGGCCCAGCGGGGGGGCGAGTATTTT.

V and J are TRBV29-1 and TRBJ1-2, with D possibly TRBD1 on 5 matching bases. V was shortened by 4 bases and J by 9 bases, with 12 bases between the two germline ends. The CDR3 has 11 residues. Per the germline V gene, CDR1 is SQVTM and CDR2 is ANQGSEA. CDR3 amino acids: CSVVETDSYTF. The CDR3 coding sequence is TGCAGCGTTGTAGAGACAGATAGCTACACCTTC.

V usage is TRBV30 and J usage is TRBJ1-5; no firm D call. Trimming pared 0 bases from V and 6 bases from J, leaving 9 bases between. This CDR3 is built from 13 residues. CDR1 and CDR2 (germline): GTSNPN, SVGIG (reference sequence). The chain's CDR3 is CAWSVSHGQPQHF. The CDR3 DNA sequence: TGTGCCTGGAGTGTAAGTCACGGTCAGCCCCAGCATTTT.